One and the same sample provided the 8 T cell receptor beta chains below, sequenced in a study of tumor T cells in aggressive B-cell lymphoma. Measured with immunoSEQ multiplex PCR; TCRdb has only the in-frame clones, and not every one. Altogether 3,000 to 4,000 clones are present, approximately 94% being singletons, with the ten largest covering over 2%. Sequenced sample: tumor tissue. Every receptor here comes from an adult with diffuse large B cell lymphoma.

This sequence joins TRBV7-2 and TRBJ1-5; no definite D call. The ends were cut back, 1 base at V and 1 base at J, with 8 bases in the middle. Germline V gene lookup returns CDR1 SGHTA and CDR2 FQGNSA. CDR3 length equals 15 residues. The chain's CDR3 is CASSLDSTSNQPQHF. For the CDR3, the DNA is TGTGCCAGCAGCTTAGACAGCACAAGCAATCAGCCCCAGCATTTT. The full variable domain, rest sourced from reference TRBV7-2 and TRBJ1-5, is GAGVSQSPSNKVTEKGKDVELRCDPISGHTALYWYRQSLGQGLEFLIYFQGNSAPDKSGLPSDRFSAERTGGSVSTLTIQRTQQEDSAVYLCASSLDSTSNQPQHFGDGTRLSIL.

The chain joins TRBV21-1 to TRBJ1-2; the table's D call, TRBD1, has no DNA check behind it. TRBV21-1 is annotated as a pseudogene. The CDR3 sequence is 17 residues long. This chain's CDR3 is CASSNLTGGAFRYGYTF. In nucleotides, the CDR3 is TGTGCCAGCAGCAACCTAACAGGGGGCGCTTTTCGTTATGGCTACACCTTC.

This chain uses TRBV5-1 with TRBJ1-1; possibly TRBD1 for D (5 bases). Between the trimmed V and J ends, which lost 1 base and 3 bases, there was a span of 19 bases. This CDR3 is 17 amino acids long. Germline CDR1 SGHRS, CDR2 YFSETQ. CDR3 DNA sequence: TGCGCCAGCAGCTTGTTTGGGGGAGAGCGGGGGGACACTGAAGCTTTCTTT. This translates into CASSLFGGERGDTEAFF.

The chain uses TRBV30 and TRBJ1-2; tentative D call: TRBD1 (6 bases). Germline V gene sequence: CDR1 GTSNPN, CDR2 SVGIG (reference sequence). The CDR3 runs to 13 residues. The V end lost 2 bases, the J end lost 1 base, and 8 bases lay between the germline ends. CDR3 sequence (DNA): TGTGCCTGGAGTCCACAGGGTAACTATGGCTACACCTTC. Its protein is CAWSPQGNYGYTF.

The V gene is TRBV6-1, the J gene TRBJ1-1; D gene unclear. The CDR3 runs 11 residues. Germline-derived CDR1 and CDR2 are MNHNS and SASEGT. The V and J ends lost 2 bases and 10 bases respectively, with 8 bases between them. The CDR3 loop reads CASSEITGAFF. The CDR3 DNA reads TGTGCCAGCAGTGAAATTACGGGAGCTTTCTTT.

This chain links TRBV2 with TRBJ1-5, with D unresolved. V shed 0 bases and J shed 6 bases, with 6 bases lying between them. The CDR3 runs to 13 residues. Germline-derived CDR1 and CDR2 are SNHLY and FYNNEI. The DNA for the CDR3 is TGTGCCAGCAGTGAAGCCGGGGTTCAGCCCCAGCATTTT. Protein: CASSEAGVQPQHF.

The gene calls are TRBV19 and TRBJ2-7; perhaps TRBD1 as D (6 bases). The CDR3 has 14 amino acids. V dropped 3 bases and J dropped 6 bases, with 15 bases sitting between them. Germline CDR1 is LNHDA and CDR2 is SQIVND (reference sequence). The DNA for the CDR3 is TGTGCCAGTAGTATCATGGCAGGGGATTTCGAGCAGTACTTC. This translates into CASSIMAGDFEQYF.

This clone was recorded once. The rearrangement links TRBV5-6 to TRBJ1-4, with D uncertain. Germline V gene sequence: CDR1 SGHDT, CDR2 YYEEEE. Between the trimmed V and J ends, which lost 1 base and 1 base, there was a span of 11 bases. This CDR3 spans 16 amino acids. CDR3 region: CASSLTGDGTNEKLFF. The CDR3 DNA follows: TGTGCCAGCAGCTTGACCGGGGATGGAACTAATGAAAAACTGTTTTTT.